This T cell receptor beta chain was documented in a study of blood T cell repertoires in COVID-19. Looking at the study overall: Samples taken during acute and convalescent COVID-19 were collected in the United States, Italy and Spain. PBMCs, B-cell-depleted T cells, or T cells provided the cDNA or gDNA that made up the material.

V was clipped by 2 bases and J by 1 base; unmatched bases: 3. The germline gives CDR1 LNHNV, CDR2 YYDKDF (reference sequence). CDR3 size: 15 residues. Study processing details: Nucleated cell number was recorded as an estimate derived from reference gene primer amplification. Repertoires were generated with immunoSEQ multiplex PCR, while TCRdb's copy carries only in-frame clones and drops some. The DNA was the basis for D and trimming; V, J and clone size are from that table. The sample carries 90,000 to 100,000 clones, approximately 86% recorded once. This receptor was taken from a man older than 75 with acute or convalescent COVID-19. Input material: peripheral blood. This chain links TRBV15 with TRBJ2-5; 8 bases are shared with TRBD1. The CDR3 reads CATSRQGAPQETQYF. The CDR3 DNA reads as TGTGCCACCAGCAGACAGGGGGCGCCCCAAGAGACCCAGTACTTC.